Reported below is one TCR beta chain. Its specificity is unknown. This sample was taken from a study of PD-1 blockade in classical Hodgkin lymphoma. As for the study in general: Patients were administered nivolumab (3 mg/kg intravenously) every 2 weeks.

The V gene end was trimmed by 4 bases and the J gene end by 5 bases; junction bases not matched to a gene: 7. This CDR3 contains 15 residues. Germline CDR1 is LNHDA and CDR2 is SQIVND (reference sequence). Using immunoSEQ multiplex PCR, the repertoire was profiled, and TCRdb retains in-frame clones only, with some absent. The sample shows 10,000 to 15,000 clones, around 80% of them seen only once. Exposure to brentuximab vedotin varied, and each patient had relapsed following autologous stem cell transplantation. Magnetic depletion of unwanted cells isolated CD4+ T cells from thawed PBMCs. Study outcomes and limitations: Similar baseline diversity was found in complete responders and newly diagnosed patients. CD4+ TCR diversity, unlike CD8+, climbed significantly by C4D1.

This sequence originates from a human donor with classical Hodgkin lymphoma. The source material was CD4+ T cells from blood, sampled at baseline. The chain has TRBV19 and TRBJ2-5; TRBD2 aligns across 10 bases. The CDR3 nucleotides read TGTGCCAGTAGTACGTTAGCGGGGGGCAGGGAGACCCAGTACTTC. It is translated as CASSTLAGGRETQYF.